Following are 20 T cell receptor beta chains from one sample sequenced in a study of shared clonotypes between healthy human individuals. Here immunoSEQ multiplex PCR was the method, and the copy in TCRdb shows in-frame clones only, minus some. The sample holds about 490,000 clones, approximately 80% seen once. The material sequenced was PBMCs. The receptors were sampled from a woman in her 40s in good health. Some clones in this sample may be carry-over from other donors' samples.

The chain combines TRBV28 with TRBJ2-3; no clear D. The CDR3 length is 13 residues. Between the trimmed V and J ends, which lost 6 bases and 0 bases, there was a span of 7 bases. Per the germline V gene, CDR1 is MDHEN and CDR2 is SYDVKM. CDR3 sequence reads: CASSKPSTDTQYF. The DNA for the CDR3 is TGTGCCAGCAGCAAACCTAGCACAGATACGCAGTATTTT.

The genes are TRBV4-3 and TRBJ1-5, with 7 positions matching TRBD1. This CDR3 has 15 amino acids. Germline values: CDR1 LGHNA, CDR2 YSLEER. Germline trimming cut 0 bases from V and 11 bases from J; bases unmatched to any gene: 10. CDR3 sequence: CASSQDVQGGKAQHF. The CDR3, as DNA: TGCGCCAGCAGCCAAGATGTTCAGGGGGGGAAGGCCCAGCATTTT.

The chain employs TRBV5-1 and TRBJ1-4; D is undetermined. The germline CDR1 and CDR2 sequences are SGHRS and YFSETQ. The CDR3 loop spans 15 amino acids. Trimming pared 4 bases from V and 6 bases from J, leaving 16 bases between. CDR3 loop: CASSVSPGSDEKLFF. CDR3 DNA: TGCGCCAGCAGCGTTAGCCCGGGATCGGATGAAAAACTGTTTTTT.

About this clone itself: Other DNA sequences in this specimen translate into the identical CDR3. This chain uses TRBV5-6 with TRBJ2-7, with TRBD1 matching over 7 bases. V shed 1 base and J 6 bases; nucleotides not matched to a gene: 7. Germline loops: CDR1 SGHDT, CDR2 YYEEEE. The CDR3 totals 14 residues. DNA of the CDR3: TGTGCCAGCAGCTTGCGACAGGGAACCGGCGAGCAGTACTTC. This translates into CASSLRQGTGEQYF.

This clone was counted a single time. It is likely a read error: a sequence one base away is far more abundant. The chain carries TRBV11-1 and TRBJ2-4; weak D call: TRBD1 (5 bases). CDR3 length: 16 residues. Between the trimmed V and J ends, which lost 1 base and 0 bases, there was a span of 10 bases. Germline V CDR1 and CDR2: SGHAT, FQDESV (reference sequence). The CDR3 DNA reads as TGTGCCAGCAGCTTAGGGGCAGGGCTAGCCAAAAACATTCAGTACTTC. It is translated as CASSLGAGLAKNIQYF.

V usage is TRBV6-6 and J usage is TRBJ2-5, with 8 bases fitting TRBD1. CDR3 length equals 13 residues. V was clipped by 7 bases and J by 5 bases; unmatched bases: 6. Germline V gene lookup returns CDR1 MNHNY and CDR2 SVGAGI (reference sequence). The CDR3 region is CASTRQGRETQYF. The CDR3 DNA is TGTGCCAGCACACGACAGGGGAGGGAGACCCAGTACTTC.

Worth noting for this clone: This may stem from a read error, because a much larger clone lies one nucleotide away. Within the sample, other DNA sequences also encode this same CDR3. The gene calls are TRBV5-5 and TRBJ2-5; D is uncertain. This CDR3 is built from 16 residues. In germline, CDR1 is SGHKS, CDR2 YYEKEE (reference sequence). The CDR3 nucleotides are TGTGCCAGCAGCTTGGAGCAGTTCGGCGACCAGGAGACCCAGTACTTC. Amino acid sequence: CASSLEQFGDQETQYF.

This clone was seen a single time. The chain joins TRBV18 to TRBJ2-7, with D perhaps TRBD1 (6 bases). The CDR3 loop spans 14 amino acids. V gave up 3 bases and J gave up 5 bases, with 14 bases separating them. From germline, CDR1 is KGHSH and CDR2 LQKENI. The CDR3 nucleotides are TGTGCCAGCTCACCGTCCCAGGGGCTGCACGAGCAGTACTTC. Its translation: CASSPSQGLHEQYF. The full variable domain, with the rest looked up from reference TRBV18 and TRBJ2-7, is NAGVMQNPRHLVRRRGQEARLRCSPMKGHSHVYWYRQLPEEGLKFMVYLQKENIIDESGMPKERFSAEFPKEGPSILRIQQVVRGDSAAYFCASSPSQGLHEQYFGPGTRLTVT.

This chain links TRBV6-4 with TRBJ2-6, with D possibly TRBD2 on 5 matching bases. Germline values: CDR1 MRHNA, CDR2 SNTAGT. The germline V and J ends were trimmed by 7 bases and 1 base, with 8 bases remaining between them. There are 14 residues in the CDR3. CDR3 region: CASKEGSGANVLTF. CDR3 nucleotides: TGTGCCAGCAAAGAGGGATCTGGGGCCAACGTCCTGACTTTC.

A word on this clone: The same CDR3 also results from other DNA sequences found in this sample. This chain connects TRBV9 to TRBJ2-7, with 8 bases lining up with TRBD2. The trim removed 0 bases at V and 0 bases at J, leaving 2 bases unmatched. The CDR3 totals 15 residues. The germline CDR1 and CDR2 sequences are SGDLS and YYNGEE. The CDR3 DNA follows: TGTGCCAGCAGCGTAGGGCTAGCGGGCTCCTACGAGCAGTACTTC. Its protein is CASSVGLAGSYEQYF. Combining the CDR3 with reference TRBV9 and TRBJ2-7 gives the whole variable domain DSGVTQTPKHLITATGQRVTLRCSPRSGDLSVYWYQQSLDQGLQFLIQYYNGEERAKGNILERFSAQQFPDLHSELNLSSLELGDSALYFCASSVGLAGSYEQYFGPGTRLTVT.

The V gene is TRBV21-1, the J gene TRBJ1-2; the D call in the table, TRBD1, was not verified against the DNA. TRBV21-1 is reported as a pseudogene. This CDR3 has 16 amino acids. CDR3 in DNA: TGTGCCAGCAGGGACAAAGACAACAGGGGTAACTATGGCTACACCTTC. Translating it yields CASRDKDNRGNYGYTF.

The gene calls are TRBV4-3 and TRBJ2-3, with unresolved D. The CDR3 has 13 residues. Germline V CDR1 and CDR2: LGHNA, YSLEER. Trimming took off 4 bases at V and 6 bases at J, with 11 bases between the two ends. This CDR3 is CASSRGPGDTQYF. In nucleotides, the CDR3 is TGCGCCAGCAGCCGAGGCCCTGGGGATACGCAGTATTTT.

This rearrangement joins TRBV11-2 to TRBJ2-7, with D perhaps TRBD2 (6 bases). CDR3 length: 14 amino acids. V lost 1 base, J lost 2 bases, and 9 bases lay in between. Germline CDR1 is SGHAT and CDR2 is FQNNGV. The CDR3 nucleotides are TGTGCCAGCAGCTTAGGCGCGGGAACCTACGAGCAGTACTTC. It translates to CASSLGAGTYEQYF.

This chain joins TRBV6-1 and TRBJ2-4; no definite D call. The CDR3 runs to 15 residues. V lost 7 bases, J lost 2 bases, and 15 bases lay in between. Germline CDR1 reads MNHNS; CDR2 reads SASEGT. The DNA of the CDR3 is TGTGCCAGCACAACCCCAGGTATTTCCAAAAACATTCAGTACTTC. Translated: CASTTPGISKNIQYF.

The chain combines TRBV11-2 with TRBJ2-7, with D unclear. Germline V lookup: CDR1 SGHAT, CDR2 FQNNGV. CDR3 length: 13 amino acids. V was trimmed by 0 bases and J by 7 bases, leaving 10 bases between them. The chain's CDR3 is CASSLDLDGEQYF. Written as DNA, the CDR3 is TGTGCCAGCAGCTTAGATCTAGACGGGGAGCAGTACTTC.

The chain is built from TRBV23-1 and TRBJ1-5, with a weak D call TRBD1 (6 bases). TRBV23-1 is an ORF; its function is uncertain. This CDR3 has 16 residues. V was shortened by 0 bases and J by 4 bases, with 13 bases between the two germline ends. The CDR3 nucleotides are TGCGCCAGCAGTCAATCGAGGGCAGGGGAAAATCAGCCCCAGCATTTT. Translating it yields CASSQSRAGENQPQHF.

J is TRBJ2-7 and V is TRBV28; 11 nucleotides agree with TRBD2. The CDR3 runs 14 residues. The germline V gene has CDR1 MDHEN and CDR2 SYDVKM. J was trimmed by 1 base and V by 6 bases; bases with no gene match: 2. The CDR3 region is CASRLAGASYEQYF. CDR3 bases: TGTGCCAGCAGACTAGCGGGAGCTTCCTACGAGCAGTACTTC.

The rearrangement uses TRBV18 and TRBJ1-1; tentative D call: TRBD1 (6 bases). V was clipped by 6 bases and J by 0 bases, with 20 bases between them. CDR3 length equals 17 residues. Germline V CDR1 and CDR2: KGHSH, LQKENI. The CDR3 nucleotides are TGTGCCAGCTCGCAGGACAGCCCAGGAAGCATGAACACTGAAGCTTTCTTT. Protein product: CASSQDSPGSMNTEAFF. The full variable domain, completed using reference TRBV18 and TRBJ1-1, is NAGVMQNPRHLVRRRGQEARLRCSPMKGHSHVYWYRQLPEEGLKFMVYLQKENIIDESGMPKERFSAEFPKEGPSILRIQQVVRGDSAAYFCASSQDSPGSMNTEAFFGQGTRLTVV.

This clone has more than one count but fewer than ten. This chain's CDR3 is CASAIRAGDTDTQYF. The CDR3 DNA reads as TGTGCCAGCGCCATCCGGGCGGGGGATACAGATACGCAGTATTTT. This chain links TRBV28 with TRBJ2-3; 7 bases fit TRBD2. Looked up from germline, CDR1 is MDHEN and CDR2 is SYDVKM. V lost 8 bases to trimming and J lost 3 bases; unmatched junction nucleotides: 11. The CDR3 contains 15 residues. Full variable domain (rest looked up from reference TRBV28 and TRBJ2-3): DVKVTQSSRYLVKRTGEKVFLECVQDMDHENMFWYRQDPGLGLRLIYFSYDVKMKEKGDIPEGYSVSREKKERFSLILESASTNQTSMYLCASAIRAGDTDTQYFGPGTRLTVL.

The chain joins TRBV7-2 to TRBJ2-6; 7 bases agree with TRBD1. Germline CDR1 reads SGHTA; CDR2 reads FQGNSA. The CDR3 loop spans 19 amino acids. V dropped 1 base and J dropped 0; count of bases not matched to a gene: 9. The CDR3 is CASSLVRGPTLSGANVLTF. The CDR3 DNA follows: TGTGCCAGCAGCTTAGTAAGGGGGCCTACCCTCTCTGGGGCCAACGTCCTGACTTTC. Full variable domain (rest looked up from reference TRBV7-2 and TRBJ2-6): GAGVSQSPSNKVTEKGKDVELRCDPISGHTALYWYRQSLGQGLEFLIYFQGNSAPDKSGLPSDRFSAERTGGSVSTLTIQRTQQEDSAVYLCASSLVRGPTLSGANVLTFGAGSRLTVL.